The 27 T cell receptor beta chains in this list originate from one sample, sequenced in a study of blood T cells in healthy people across ages. A second PCR of 7 to 11 cycles used a sample-barcoded 5' primer and a J-beta primer mix. TCRdb reprocessed the 5' RACE reads via MiXCR and lists one record per CDR3 protein. The top ten hold 3.5% to 4% of the sample, which has 600,000 or so distinct CDR3 sequences, approximately 21% seen once. Sequencing input: blood. The source is a man in his 70s in good health.

The chain has TRBV20-1 and TRBJ1-2; D may be TRBD1 (6 bases). V was clipped by 2 bases and J by 4 bases, with 11 bases between them. The length of the CDR3 is 13 residues. Germline V CDR1 and CDR2: DFQATT, SNEGSKA (reference sequence). CDR3 loop: CSARKGDIYGYTF. CDR3 nucleotide sequence: TGCAGTGCTAGAAAGGGGGATATCTATGGCTACACCTTC.

Only a few counts were recorded for this clonotype. The chain has TRBV20-1 and TRBJ1-6; a weak D match, TRBD1 (5 bases). The germline V and J ends were trimmed by 6 bases and 9 bases, with 18 bases remaining between them. The CDR3 length is 14 residues. Germline V gene sequence: CDR1 DFQATT, CDR2 SNEGSKA (reference sequence). CDR3 loop: CSAPTVGDSSPLHF. CDR3 coding DNA: TGCAGTGCACCGACAGTAGGCGATAGTTCACCCCTCCACTTT.

Notes on this clonotype: At one end the junction does not follow the germline gene, possibly because of a read error. The chain couples TRBV6-1 to TRBJ1-5; weak D call: TRBD1 (5 bases). The germline CDR1 and CDR2 sequences are MNHNS and SASEGT. This CDR3 is built from 13 residues. The CDR3 reads CASEEGPRQPRHF. DNA for the CDR3: TGTGCCAGCGAGGAGGGGCCGCGTCAGCCCCGGCATTTT.

The chain combines TRBV5-1 with TRBJ2-3; no clear D gene. V gave up 0 bases and J gave up 13 bases, with 6 bases separating them. The CDR3 sequence is 10 residues long. Germline-derived CDR1 and CDR2 are SGHRS and YFSETQ. DNA of the CDR3: TGCGCCAGCAGCTTGGGCGACGAGTATTTT. Protein sequence: CASSLGDEYF. Combining the CDR3 with reference TRBV5-1 and TRBJ2-3 gives the whole variable domain KAGVTQTPRYLIKTRGQQVTLSCSPISGHRSVSWYQQTPGQGLQFLFEYFSETQRNKGNFPGRFSGRQFSNSRSEMNVSTLELGDSALYLCASSLGDEYFGPGTRLTVL.

This clonotype was counted at least ten times. V gene TRBV5-1 combines with J gene TRBJ2-5, with 11 bases aligning to TRBD2. Germline lookup yields CDR1 SGHRS and CDR2 YFSETQ. The CDR3 is 14 amino acids. V lost 7 bases and J lost 5; bases outside the gene matches: 7. The CDR3 spells CASHALAGVETQYF. For the CDR3, the DNA is TGCGCCAGCCACGCACTAGCGGGAGTTGAGACCCAGTACTTC.

The chain employs TRBV27 and TRBJ2-5, with D possibly matching TRBD1 (6 bases). The CDR3 runs to 15 residues. Germline CDR1 MNHEY, CDR2 SMNVEV (reference sequence). V lost 5 bases to trimming and J lost 2 bases, with 15 bases between them. The CDR3 bases are TGTGCCAGCAGTAAACTAGGACAGAAGCAAGAGACCCAGTACTTC. It translates to CASSKLGQKQETQYF.

The chain uses TRBV4-3 and TRBJ2-3, with 11 bases identical to TRBD2. The CDR3 spans 17 residues. The V segment lost 0 bases and the J segment 0 bases; nucleotides outside the gene matches: 2. Germline V gene data show CDR1 as LGHNA and CDR2 as YSLEER. CDR3 coding DNA: TGCGCCAGCAGCCAAGATTGGACTAGCGGGAGCACAGATACGCAGTATTTT. Encoded protein: CASSQDWTSGSTDTQYF.

In its sample, this clonotype was seen many times. The genes are TRBV20-1 and TRBJ2-1, with D possibly being TRBD1 or TRBD2 (5 bases each). The ends were cut back, 5 bases at V and 4 bases at J, with 15 bases in the middle. CDR1 is DFQATT, CDR2 SNEGSKA, per germline (reference sequence). CDR3 length equals 14 residues. The chain's CDR3 is CSAPRGRQYNEQFF. The CDR3 region has the DNA TGCAGTGCTCCGAGAGGGAGACAGTACAATGAGCAGTTCTTC.

The V and J genes are TRBV10-3 and TRBJ1-1; a weak D match, TRBD1 (5 bases). From germline, CDR1 is ENHRY and CDR2 SYGVKD. This CDR3 has 13 amino acids. Trimming took 3 bases from V and 4 from J, leaving 9 bases between them. The CDR3 sequence is CAISDGAGTEAFF. The CDR3 nucleotides read TGTGCCATCAGTGACGGGGCGGGCACTGAAGCTTTCTTT.

This clonotype has only a few counts. V gene TRBV27 combines with J gene TRBJ2-5; tentatively, D is TRBD2 (5 bases). This CDR3 comprises 15 residues. The germline V gene has CDR1 MNHEY and CDR2 SMNVEV (reference sequence). V was shortened by 3 bases and J by 4 bases, with 15 bases between the two germline ends. The CDR3 nucleotides read TGTGCCAGCAGTTTTGGACTTTCAAGGTTAGAGACCCAGTACTTC. Protein product: CASSFGLSRLETQYF.

This clonotype was seen more than once but under ten times. In DNA, the CDR3 is TGTGCCAGCACCGGGGGTCACTCCTACGAGCAGTACTTC. This sequence encodes CASTGGHSYEQYF. The chain uses TRBV28 and TRBJ2-5, with D perhaps TRBD2 (6 bases). The J call may be incorrect, as the DNA end agrees better with TRBJ2-7. The CDR3 runs to 13 residues. Germline V gene sequence: CDR1 MDHEN, CDR2 SYDVKM.

CDR3 protein: CSIKTGGKETQYF. For the CDR3, the DNA is TGCAGTATTAAGACAGGGGGCAAAGAGACCCAGTACTTC. The V gene is TRBV20-1, the J gene TRBJ2-5, with 10 nucleotides matching TRBD1. Per the germline V gene, CDR1 is DFQATT and CDR2 is SNEGSKA (reference sequence). The CDR3 is 13 residues long. The V gene end was trimmed by 8 bases and the J gene end by 3 bases; junction bases not matched to a gene: 6.

In this sample, this clonotype turned up once. Written as DNA, the CDR3 is TGCAGTGCTAGGGACCCGGGACAATTAGCCAAAAACATTCAGTACTTC. Its translation: CSARDPGQLAKNIQYF. The rearrangement joins TRBV20-1 to TRBJ2-4, with a weak D call TRBD1 (6 bases). CDR3 length: 16 amino acids. Trimming cost V 3 bases and J 0 bases, with 15 bases left between them. CDR1 is DFQATT, CDR2 SNEGSKA, per germline (reference sequence).

This clonotype was picked up a small number of times. The V gene is TRBV20-1, the J gene TRBJ1-4; 8 bases map to TRBD1. The CDR3 is 14 amino acids. The V and J ends lost 1 base and 7 bases, in that order; junction bases with no gene match: 5. Looked up from germline, CDR1 is DFQATT and CDR2 is SNEGSKA (reference sequence). This CDR3 reads CSARARTGIEKLFF. The CDR3, as DNA: TGCAGTGCTAGAGCCCGGACAGGGATTGAAAAACTGTTTTTT.

The DNA for the CDR3 is TGCGCCAGCAGCTTGTTGGGAGAACAAACACTCGGGGAGCTGTTTTTT. The encoded protein is CASSLLGEQTLGELFF. The genes are TRBV5-1 and TRBJ2-2; TRBD2 is a possible D gene (5 bases). V was pared by 1 base and J by 7 bases, with 17 bases between. The CDR3 contains 16 residues. Germline V gives CDR1 SGHRS, CDR2 YFSETQ. Filled out from reference TRBV5-1 and TRBJ2-2, the complete variable domain reads KAGVTQTPRYLIKTRGQQVTLSCSPISGHRSVSWYQQTPGQGLQFLFEYFSETQRNKGNFPGRFSGRQFSNSRSEMNVSTLELGDSALYLCASSLLGEQTLGELFFGEGSRLTVL.

The sample holds a few counts of this clonotype. The rearrangement uses TRBV11-1 and TRBJ2-3; no firm D call. The germline gives CDR1 SGHAT, CDR2 FQDESV (reference sequence). V lost 7 bases and J 3 bases, leaving 17 bases between the germline ends. This CDR3 is built from 15 residues. The CDR3 bases are TGTGCCAGCACCATGGGGAAAGGGTGGACAGATACGCAGTATTTT. Translating gives CASTMGKGWTDTQYF.

This clonotype showed up many times. As DNA, the CDR3 is TGTGCCAGCAGCCAAGAAACCTCCACCGGGGAGCTGTTTTTT. Its translation: CASSQETSTGELFF. V usage is TRBV14 and J usage is TRBJ2-2; D remains unclear. Trimming took off 0 bases at V and 4 bases at J, with 6 bases between the two ends. The germline CDR1 and CDR2 sequences are SGHDN and FVKESK. The CDR3 is made up of 14 amino acids.

The gene calls are TRBV6-5 and TRBJ2-5; TRBD1 or TRBD2 may be the D gene (5 bases each). The DNA end is a closer match to TRBJ2-7, so the J assignment may be wrong. There are 17 residues in the CDR3. CDR1 and CDR2 (germline): MNHEY, SVGAGI. Here the CDR3 DNA reads TGTGCCAGCAGTTACTCTGCCGCTCGGGGCCGAAACTACGAGCAGTACTTC. This translates into CASSYSAARGRNYEQYF.

In this sample, this clonotype turned up a few times. The V gene is TRBV19, the J gene TRBJ2-2; D is possibly TRBD1 (6 bases). Trimming removed 10 bases from V and 1 base from J, with 13 bases in between. The CDR3 is 14 amino acids. Per the germline V gene, CDR1 is LNHDA and CDR2 is SQIVND (reference sequence). This CDR3 reads CATQEDRNTGELFF. The CDR3 DNA reads as TGTGCCACCCAAGAGGACAGGAACACCGGGGAGCTGTTTTTT.

In its sample, this clonotype was seen a few times. V gene TRBV7-2 combines with J gene TRBJ2-1, with TRBD2 matching over 7 bases. Germline trimming cut 8 bases from V and 2 bases from J; bases unmatched to any gene: 9. The CDR3 is made up of 15 amino acids. Germline V gene sequence: CDR1 SGHTA, CDR2 FQGNSA. For the CDR3, the DNA is TGTGCCAGCGGCAGAGGGCTAGCGGCCTACAATGAGCAGTTCTTC. This translates into CASGRGLAAYNEQFF. Full variable domain (rest looked up from reference TRBV7-2 and TRBJ2-1): GAGVSQSPSNKVTEKGKDVELRCDPISGHTALYWYRQSLGQGLEFLIYFQGNSAPDKSGLPSDRFSAERTGGSVSTLTIQRTQQEDSAVYLCASGRGLAAYNEQFFGPGTRLTVL.

The chain has TRBV6-1 and TRBJ2-1; D is perhaps TRBD1 (6 bases). CDR3 length equals 14 residues. V was shortened by 2 bases and J by 4 bases, with 9 bases between the two germline ends. Germline V CDR1 and CDR2: MNHNS, SASEGT. CDR3 bases: TGTGCCAGCAGTGAAAGGGGGAGTTACAATGAGCAGTTCTTC. This gives the protein CASSERGSYNEQFF.

This clonotype was observed many times. The V gene is TRBV6-2 or TRBV6-3, the J gene TRBJ2-2; a possible D gene is TRBD2 (6 bases). This CDR3 has 13 amino acids. V shed 6 bases and J shed 6 bases, with 11 bases lying between them. The germline V gene has CDR1 MNHEY and CDR2 SVGEGT. CDR3 loop: CASSLTRPGELFF. The CDR3 DNA sequence: TGTGCCAGCAGCCTGACTAGACCCGGGGAGCTGTTTTTT.

Ten or more counts support this clonotype. The V and J genes are TRBV5-1 and TRBJ2-2; D gene ambiguous. V was clipped by 4 bases and J by 3 bases, with 10 bases between them. Germline CDR1 and CDR2: SGHRS and YFSETQ. CDR3 length: 14 residues. CDR3 nucleotides: TGCGCCAGCAGCCCCGGCCTATACACCGGGGAGCTGTTTTTT. This encodes CASSPGLYTGELFF. Looking up the rest from reference TRBV5-1 and TRBJ2-2 gives the full variable domain: KAGVTQTPRYLIKTRGQQVTLSCSPISGHRSVSWYQQTPGQGLQFLFEYFSETQRNKGNFPGRFSGRQFSNSRSEMNVSTLELGDSALYLCASSPGLYTGELFFGEGSRLTVL.

This clonotype occurred a few times. The V and J genes are TRBV28 and TRBJ2-4; no firm D call. V lost 5 bases and J 2 bases, leaving 10 bases between the germline ends. CDR3 length: 14 amino acids. Germline V lookup: CDR1 MDHEN, CDR2 SYDVKM. CDR3 nucleotide sequence: TGTGCCAGCAGTCCCACGGCCCCCAAAAACATTCAGTACTTC. Its translation: CASSPTAPKNIQYF.

This clonotype was detected many times. This chain joins TRBV24-1 and TRBJ2-5; 11 bases are a match to TRBD2. The CDR3 is made up of 16 amino acids. The V gene's germline CDR1 is KGHDR and CDR2 SFDVKD. V lost 3 bases, J lost 5 bases, and 7 bases stayed unmatched. CDR3 protein: CATSDPRLAGGETQYF. Written as DNA, the CDR3 is TGTGCCACCAGTGATCCCCGGCTAGCGGGAGGTGAGACCCAGTACTTC.

The J gene is TRBJ1-4, the V gene TRBV6-6; TRBD1 aligns across 8 bases. Trimming took 5 bases from V and 4 from J; bases not matched to a gene: 3. The germline V gene has CDR1 MNHNY and CDR2 SVGAGI (reference sequence). The CDR3 covers 14 residues. CDR3 in DNA: TGTGCCAGCAGTAAAGGACAGGGTAATGAAAAACTGTTTTTT. This codes for CASSKGQGNEKLFF.

This clonotype was observed a handful of times. The chain carries TRBV6-2 or TRBV6-3 and TRBJ2-1, with a weak D call TRBD1 (5 bases). CDR3 size: 15 residues. The germline V gene encodes CDR1 MNHEY and CDR2 SVGEGT. Trimming removed 5 bases at V and 7 bases at J, with 18 bases between. CDR3 DNA: TGTGCCAGCAGTCGTGCAGGGCTTCTTGGGAATGAGCAGTTCTTC. Amino acids: CASSRAGLLGNEQFF.